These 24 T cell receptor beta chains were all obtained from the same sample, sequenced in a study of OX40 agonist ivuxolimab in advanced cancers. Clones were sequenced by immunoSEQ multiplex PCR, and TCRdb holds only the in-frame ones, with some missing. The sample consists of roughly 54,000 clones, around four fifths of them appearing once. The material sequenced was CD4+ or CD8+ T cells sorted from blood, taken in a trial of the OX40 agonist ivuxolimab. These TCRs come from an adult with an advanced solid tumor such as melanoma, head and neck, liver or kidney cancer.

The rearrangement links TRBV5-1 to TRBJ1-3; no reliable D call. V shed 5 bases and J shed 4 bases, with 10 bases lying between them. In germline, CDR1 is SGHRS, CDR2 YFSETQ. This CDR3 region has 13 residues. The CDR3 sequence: CASSLPDGNTIYF. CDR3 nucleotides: TGCGCCAGCAGTCTCCCGGACGGAAACACCATATATTTT.

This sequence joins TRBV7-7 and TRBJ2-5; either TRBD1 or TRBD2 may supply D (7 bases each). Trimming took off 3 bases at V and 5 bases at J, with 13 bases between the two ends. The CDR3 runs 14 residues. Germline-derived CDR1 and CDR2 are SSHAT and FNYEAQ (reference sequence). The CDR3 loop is CASSFGAGQETQYF. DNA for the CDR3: TGTGCCAGCAGCTTTGGAGCGGGACAGGAGACCCAGTACTTC.

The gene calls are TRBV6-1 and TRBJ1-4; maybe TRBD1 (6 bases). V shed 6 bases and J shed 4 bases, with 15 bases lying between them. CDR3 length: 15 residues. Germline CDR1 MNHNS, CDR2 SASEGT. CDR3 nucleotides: TGTGCCAGCAGCCCAAGTTCAGGGGATAATGAAAAACTGTTTTTT. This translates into CASSPSSGDNEKLFF.

The CDR3 bases are TGTGCCAGCAGTTACGTTCCCTACGAGCAGTACTTC. This translates into CASSYVPYEQYF. V usage is TRBV6-5 and J usage is TRBJ2-7, with D unresolved. This CDR3 has 12 amino acids. V was shortened by 2 bases and J by 2 bases, with 4 bases between the two germline ends. Germline CDR1 MNHEY, CDR2 SVGAGI.

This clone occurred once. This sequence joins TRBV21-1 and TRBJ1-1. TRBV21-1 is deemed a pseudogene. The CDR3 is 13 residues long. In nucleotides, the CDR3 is TGTGCCAGCAGCAAACGTCCAAGAGCTGAAGCTTTCTTT. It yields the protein CASSKRPRAEAFF.

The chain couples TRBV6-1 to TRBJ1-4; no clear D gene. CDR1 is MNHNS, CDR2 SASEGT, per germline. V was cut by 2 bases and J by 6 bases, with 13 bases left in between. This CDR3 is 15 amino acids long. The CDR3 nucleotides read TGTGCCAGCAGTGAAAGGGTGGGTTTTGATGAAAAACTGTTTTTT. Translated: CASSERVGFDEKLFF.

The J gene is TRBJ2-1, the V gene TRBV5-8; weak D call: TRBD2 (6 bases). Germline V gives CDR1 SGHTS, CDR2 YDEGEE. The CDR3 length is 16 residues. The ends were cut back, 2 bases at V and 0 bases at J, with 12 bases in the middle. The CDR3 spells CASSFLLAYSYNEQFF. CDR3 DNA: TGTGCCAGCAGCTTCCTACTAGCCTACTCCTACAATGAGCAGTTCTTC.

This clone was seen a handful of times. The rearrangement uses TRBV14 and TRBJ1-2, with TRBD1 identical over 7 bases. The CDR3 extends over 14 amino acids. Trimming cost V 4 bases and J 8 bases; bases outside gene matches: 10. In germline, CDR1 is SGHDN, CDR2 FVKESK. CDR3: CASSLNRGSGGYTF. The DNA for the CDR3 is TGTGCCAGCAGCCTGAACAGGGGATCGGGGGGCTACACCTTC.

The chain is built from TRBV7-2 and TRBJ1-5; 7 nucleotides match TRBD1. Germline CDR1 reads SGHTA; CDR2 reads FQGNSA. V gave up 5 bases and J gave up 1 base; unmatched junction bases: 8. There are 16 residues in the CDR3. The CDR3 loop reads CASSLNQGGSNQPQHF. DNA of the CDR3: TGTGCCAGCAGCCTCAATCAGGGGGGGAGCAATCAGCCCCAGCATTTT.

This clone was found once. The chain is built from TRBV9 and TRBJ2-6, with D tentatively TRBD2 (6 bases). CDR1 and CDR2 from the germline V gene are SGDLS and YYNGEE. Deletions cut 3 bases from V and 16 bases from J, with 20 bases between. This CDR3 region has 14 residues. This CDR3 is CASSDRDSYPNLTF. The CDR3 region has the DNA TGTGCCAGCAGCGACCGGGACTCCTACCCCAATCTGACTTTC. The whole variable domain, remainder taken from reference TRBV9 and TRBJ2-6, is DSGVTQTPKHLITATGQRVTLRCSPRSGDLSVYWYQQSLDQGLQFLIQYYNGEERAKGNILERFSAQQFPDLHSELNLSSLELGDSALYFCASSDRDSYPNLTFGAGSRLTVL.

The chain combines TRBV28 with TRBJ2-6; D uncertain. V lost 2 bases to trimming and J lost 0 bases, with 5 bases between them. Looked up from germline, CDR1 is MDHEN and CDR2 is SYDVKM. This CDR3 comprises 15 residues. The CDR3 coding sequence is TGTGCCAGCAGTTTACAGGTCTCTGGGGCCAACGTCCTGACTTTC. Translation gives CASSLQVSGANVLTF.

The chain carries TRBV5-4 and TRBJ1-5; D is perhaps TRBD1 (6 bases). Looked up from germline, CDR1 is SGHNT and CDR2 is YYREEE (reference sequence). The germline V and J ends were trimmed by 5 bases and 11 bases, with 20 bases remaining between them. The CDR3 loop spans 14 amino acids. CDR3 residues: CASSMDSILTTQHF. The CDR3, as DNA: TGTGCCAGCAGTATGGACAGCATACTAACTACCCAGCATTTT.

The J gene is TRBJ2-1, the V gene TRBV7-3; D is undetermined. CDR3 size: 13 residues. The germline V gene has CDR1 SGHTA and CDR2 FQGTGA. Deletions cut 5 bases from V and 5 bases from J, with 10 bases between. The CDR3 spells CASSPNVHNEQFF. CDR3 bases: TGTGCCAGCAGCCCGAACGTGCACAATGAGCAGTTCTTC. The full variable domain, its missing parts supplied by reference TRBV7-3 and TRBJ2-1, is GAGVSQTPSNKVTEKGKYVELRCDPISGHTALYWYRQSLGQGPEFLIYFQGTGAADDSGLPNDRFFAVRPEGSVSTLKIQRTERGDSAVYLCASSPNVHNEQFFGPGTRLTVL.

CDR3 nucleotide sequence: TGTGCCAGCAGTTTGGACAGGTATAGCAATCAGCCCCAGCATTTT. This gives the protein CASSLDRYSNQPQHF. The V call is TRBV6-1, the J call TRBJ1-5; 7 nucleotides agree with TRBD1. Trimming took 5 bases from V and 0 from J; bases not matched to a gene: 4. The CDR3 spans 15 residues. CDR1 is MNHNS and CDR2 is SASEGT in the germline V gene.

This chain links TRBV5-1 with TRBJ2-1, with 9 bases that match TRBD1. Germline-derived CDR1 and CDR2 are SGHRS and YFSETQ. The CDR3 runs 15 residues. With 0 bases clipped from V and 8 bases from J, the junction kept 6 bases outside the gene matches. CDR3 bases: TGCGCCAGCAGCTTGGCAGGGACAGGGTTCGATGAGCAGTTCTTC. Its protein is CASSLAGTGFDEQFF.

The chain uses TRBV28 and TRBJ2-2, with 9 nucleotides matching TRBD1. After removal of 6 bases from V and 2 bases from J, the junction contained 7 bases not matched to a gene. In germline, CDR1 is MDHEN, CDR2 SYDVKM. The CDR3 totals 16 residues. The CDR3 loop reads CASRPTGGGNTGELFF. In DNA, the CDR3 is TGTGCCAGCAGACCAACAGGGGGCGGTAACACCGGGGAGCTGTTTTTT. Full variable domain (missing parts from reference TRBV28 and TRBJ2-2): DVKVTQSSRYLVKRTGEKVFLECVQDMDHENMFWYRQDPGLGLRLIYFSYDVKMKEKGDIPEGYSVSREKKERFSLILESASTNQTSMYLCASRPTGGGNTGELFFGEGSRLTVL.

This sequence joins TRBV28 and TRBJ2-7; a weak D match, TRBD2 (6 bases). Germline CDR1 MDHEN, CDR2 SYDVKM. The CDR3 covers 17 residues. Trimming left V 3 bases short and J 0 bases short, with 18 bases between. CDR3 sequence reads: CASSFPLGLSSSYEQYF. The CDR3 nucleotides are TGTGCCAGCAGTTTCCCATTGGGACTTTCCAGCTCCTACGAGCAGTACTTC. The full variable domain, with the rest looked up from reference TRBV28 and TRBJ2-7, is DVKVTQSSRYLVKRTGEKVFLECVQDMDHENMFWYRQDPGLGLRLIYFSYDVKMKEKGDIPEGYSVSREKKERFSLILESASTNQTSMYLCASSFPLGLSSSYEQYFGPGTRLTVT.

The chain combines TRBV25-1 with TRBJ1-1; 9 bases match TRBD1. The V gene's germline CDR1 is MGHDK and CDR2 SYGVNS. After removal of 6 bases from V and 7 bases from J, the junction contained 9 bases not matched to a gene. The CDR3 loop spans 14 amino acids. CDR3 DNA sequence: TGTGCCAGCAGCTTTACAGGGGGCGCGGATGAAGCTTTCTTT. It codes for CASSFTGGADEAFF.

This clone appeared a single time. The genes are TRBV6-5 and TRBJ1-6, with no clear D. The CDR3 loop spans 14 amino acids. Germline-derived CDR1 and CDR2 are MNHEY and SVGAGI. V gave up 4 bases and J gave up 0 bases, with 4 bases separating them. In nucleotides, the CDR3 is TGTGCCAGCAGTTCGGGCTCCTATAATTCACCCCTCCACTTT. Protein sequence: CASSSGSYNSPLHF.

CDR3 sequence (DNA): TGTGCCAGCAGCCAAGAAGGAGCGCTCACTGAAGCTTTCTTT. It encodes CASSQEGALTEAFF. The rearrangement uses TRBV4-2 and TRBJ1-1, with no clear D. The length of the CDR3 is 14 residues. The germline V gene encodes CDR1 LGHNA and CDR2 YNFKEQ. Trimming cost V 0 bases and J 4 bases, with 9 bases left between them.

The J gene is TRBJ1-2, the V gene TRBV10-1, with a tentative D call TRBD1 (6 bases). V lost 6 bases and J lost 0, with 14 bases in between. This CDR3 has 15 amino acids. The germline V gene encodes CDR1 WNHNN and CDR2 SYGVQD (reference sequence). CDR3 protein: CASRPKDSPNYGYTF. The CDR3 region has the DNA TGCGCCAGCAGGCCCAAGGACAGTCCTAACTATGGCTACACCTTC.

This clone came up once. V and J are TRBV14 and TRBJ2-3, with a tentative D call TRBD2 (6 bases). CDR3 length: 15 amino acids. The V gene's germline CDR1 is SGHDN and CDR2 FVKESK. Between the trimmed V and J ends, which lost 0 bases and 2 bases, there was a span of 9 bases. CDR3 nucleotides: TGTGCCAGCAGCCAAGACCGCGGGATCACAGATACGCAGTATTTT. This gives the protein CASSQDRGITDTQYF.

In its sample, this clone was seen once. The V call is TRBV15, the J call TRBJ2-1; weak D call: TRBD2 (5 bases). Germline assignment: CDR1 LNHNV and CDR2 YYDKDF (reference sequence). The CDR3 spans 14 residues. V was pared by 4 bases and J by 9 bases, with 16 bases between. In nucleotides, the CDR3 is TGTGCCACCAGCACCCGAAGAACCGGGATTGAGCAGTTCTTC. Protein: CATSTRRTGIEQFF. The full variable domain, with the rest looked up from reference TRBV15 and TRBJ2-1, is DAMVIQNPRYQVTQFGKPVTLSCSQTLNHNVMYWYQQKSSQAPKLLFHYYDKDFNNEADTPDNFQSRRPNTSFCFLDIRSPGLGDTAMYLCATSTRRTGIEQFFGPGTRLTVL.

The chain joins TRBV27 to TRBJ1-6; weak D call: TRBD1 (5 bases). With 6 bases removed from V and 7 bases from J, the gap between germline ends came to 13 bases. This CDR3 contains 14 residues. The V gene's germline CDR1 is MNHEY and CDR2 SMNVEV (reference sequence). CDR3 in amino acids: CASRAGLRNSPLHF. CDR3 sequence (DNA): TGTGCCAGCAGAGCGGGGCTACGGAATTCACCCCTCCACTTT.